The 3 T cell receptor beta chains below all came from one sample that was sequenced in a study of beta chain features in type 1 diabetes. As every portion of the isolated RNA was reverse transcribed, the sequencing read expressed TCRB transcripts. The table came from immunoSEQ multiplex PCR; TCRdb's copy has only in-frame clones and leaves some out. The sample has roughly 250,000 clones; 68% are singletons. The sequenced sample was naive CD4+ T cells from blood. The receptors were gathered from a man aged 30-40 years in good health.

This clone was seen just once. As DNA, the CDR3 is TGTGCCAGCAGCCCCGGTGGTGAGCAGTTCTTC. Translating gives CASSPGGEQFF. V gene TRBV7-2 combines with J gene TRBJ2-1; no clear D gene. Between the trimmed V and J ends, which lost 5 bases and 9 bases, there was a span of 8 bases. The CDR3 contains 11 residues. Germline lookup yields CDR1 SGHTA and CDR2 FQGNSA.

As to this clone: Additional DNA sequences in this sample encode the identical CDR3. The chain joins TRBV29-1 to TRBJ2-1; TRBD2 matches at 7 bases. J gave up 0 bases and V 4 bases, and 3 bases lay outside the gene matches. Germline lookup yields CDR1 SQVTM and CDR2 ANQGSEA. This CDR3 is built from 14 residues. The CDR3 nucleotides are TGCAGCGTTGTTGGCGGGAGCTCCTACAATGAGCAGTTCTTC. Translated: CSVVGGSSYNEQFF.

The chain recombines TRBV9 with TRBJ1-2, with 8 bases aligning to TRBD1. Looked up from germline, CDR1 is SGDLS and CDR2 is YYNGEE. This CDR3 region has 14 residues. V was pared by 4 bases and J by 2 bases, with 4 bases of the junction left unmatched. Here the CDR3 DNA reads TGTGCCAGCAGCCCTTGGACAGGGAACTATGGCTACACCTTC. Protein sequence: CASSPWTGNYGYTF.